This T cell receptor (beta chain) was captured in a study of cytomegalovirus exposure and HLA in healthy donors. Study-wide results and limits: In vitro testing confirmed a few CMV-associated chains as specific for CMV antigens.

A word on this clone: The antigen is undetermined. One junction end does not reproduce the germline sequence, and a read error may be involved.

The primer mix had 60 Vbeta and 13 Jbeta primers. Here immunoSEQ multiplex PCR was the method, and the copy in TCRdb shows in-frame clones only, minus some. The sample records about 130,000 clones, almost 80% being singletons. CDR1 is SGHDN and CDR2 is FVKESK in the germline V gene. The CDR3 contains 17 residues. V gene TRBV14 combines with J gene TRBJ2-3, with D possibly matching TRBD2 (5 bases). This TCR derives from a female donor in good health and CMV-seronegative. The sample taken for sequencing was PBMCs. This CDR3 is CASSQARSGYSTDTQYF. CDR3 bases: TGTGCCAGCAGTCAAGCAAGGTCGGGGTATAGCACAGATACGCAGTATTTT. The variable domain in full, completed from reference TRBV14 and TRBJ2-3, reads EAGVTQFPSHSVIEKGQTVTLRCDPISGHDNLYWYRRVMGKEIKFLLHFVKESKQDESGMPNNRFLAERTGGTYSTLKVQPAELEDSGVYFCASSQARSGYSTDTQYFGPGTRLTVL.